This TCR beta chain was obtained from a study of T cells after somatic rescue of genetic block. The CDR3 contains 12 residues. Trimming cost V 3 bases and J 5 bases, with 4 bases left between them. Germline assignment: CDR1 MNHEY and CDR2 SMNVEV (reference sequence). The data were produced by immunoSEQ multiplex PCR, yet TCRdb's version contains in-frame clones alone and is incomplete. This table has some 15,000 clones, roughly two thirds appearing once. The sample comprised peripheral blood mononuclear cells (PBMCs). The chain combines TRBV27 with TRBJ2-2; D is ambiguous. The TCR was taken from a man between 18 and 29 years old. CDR3 sequence (DNA): TGTGCCAGCAGTTTTAGTACCGGGGAGCTGTTTTTT. Protein sequence: CASSFSTGELFF.